The present entry profiles one T cell receptor beta chain with its context. The data belong to a study of blood T cell repertoires in COVID-19. Measured with immunoSEQ multiplex PCR; TCRdb has only the in-frame clones, and not every one. The data hold 250,000 to 300,000 clones, with 86% observed a single time. The sequence was obtained from a young man with active or convalescent COVID-19. The sequencing input was peripheral blood.

The CDR3 reads CSVEVDRSLSDSYTF. CDR3 coding DNA: TGCAGCGTTGAAGTGGACAGGAGTTTGTCGGATAGCTACACCTTC. The chain combines TRBV29-1 with TRBJ1-2, with 7 bases that match TRBD1. Trimming removed 1 base from V and 9 bases from J; junction bases left unmatched: 14. The CDR3 totals 15 residues. Germline CDR1 reads SQVTM; CDR2 reads ANQGSEA.